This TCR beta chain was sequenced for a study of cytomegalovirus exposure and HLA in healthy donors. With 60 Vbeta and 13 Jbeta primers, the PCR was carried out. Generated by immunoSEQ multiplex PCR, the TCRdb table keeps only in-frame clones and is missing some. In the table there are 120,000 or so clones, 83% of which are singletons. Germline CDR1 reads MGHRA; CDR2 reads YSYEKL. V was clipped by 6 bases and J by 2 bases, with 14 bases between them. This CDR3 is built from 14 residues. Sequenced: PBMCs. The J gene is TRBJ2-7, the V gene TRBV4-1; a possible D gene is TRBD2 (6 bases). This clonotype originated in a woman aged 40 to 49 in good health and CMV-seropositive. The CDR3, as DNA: TGCGCCAGCAGAAGGGCGGAGGGAGCCTACGAGCAGTACTTC. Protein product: CASRRAEGAYEQYF.